These T cell receptor beta chains were read from a single sample in a study of shared T cell receptors in the human thymus. Sequenced by immunoSEQ multiplex PCR; TCRdb stores in-frame clones only, minus some. Of 600,000 or so clones in the sample, about 87% were seen once. The sample was also linked to a second study, of human thymus T cells.

The sample was thymocytes. The source of these receptors is a boy younger than two with a congenital heart defect. CDR3s include the opening cysteine and the closing phenylalanine or tryptophan. D genes are given only for firm matches. The listing skips clone size in some rows; elsewhere it reads once, few, many or a size class.

J gene: TRBJ2-2; V gene: TRBV9; clone size: -; D gene: TRBD2; CDR3 protein: CASSVATEETSGTGELFF; CDR3 DNA: TGTGCCAGCAGCGTAGCTACCGAGGAGACTAGCGGTACCGGGGAGCTGTTTTTT
J gene: TRBJ1-2; V gene: TRBV28; clone size: -; D gene: TRBD1; CDR3 protein: CASSYQGVQGYTF; CDR3 DNA: TGTGCCAGCAGTTATCAGGGGGTTCAGGGCTACACCTTC
J gene: TRBJ2-7; V gene: TRBV4-3; clone size: -; D gene: -; CDR3 protein: CASSQDRFLGASYEQYF; CDR3 DNA: TGCGCCAGCAGCCAAGATCGTTTTTTGGGGGCCTCCTACGAGCAGTACTTC
J gene: TRBJ1-2; V gene: TRBV4-3; clone size: -; D gene: -; CDR3 protein: CASSQDSWDTQGYGYTF; CDR3 DNA: TGCGCCAGCAGCCAAGATTCGTGGGACACCCAGGGGTATGGCTACACCTTC
J gene: TRBJ2-1; V gene: TRBV4-2; clone size: -; D gene: TRBD1; CDR3 protein: CASSQDSAGGFFSYNEQFF; CDR3 DNA: TGTGCCAGCAGCCAAGATTCGGCAGGGGGCTTTTTCTCCTACAATGAGCAGTTCTTC
J gene: TRBJ2-1; V gene: TRBV7-2; clone size: -; D gene: -; CDR3 protein: CASNTPDRLYNEQFF; CDR3 DNA: TGTGCCAGCAATACACCGGACAGACTCTACAATGAGCAGTTCTTC
J gene: TRBJ2-7; V gene: TRBV7-2; clone size: -; D gene: TRBD2; CDR3 protein: CASSQRVAGVDEQYF; CDR3 DNA: TGTGCCAGCAGCCAGCGTGTTGCGGGAGTCGACGAGCAGTACTTC
J gene: TRBJ2-7; V gene: TRBV27; clone size: -; D gene: -; CDR3 protein: CASRQTGTPSYEQYF; CDR3 DNA: TGTGCCAGCAGGCAGACCGGGACACCCTCCTACGAGCAGTACTTC
J gene: TRBJ2-2; V gene: TRBV28; clone size: once; D gene: -; CDR3 protein: CASSLSQKDRSNTGELFF; CDR3 DNA: TGTGCCAGCAGTTTATCCCAAAAGGACAGATCGAACACCGGGGAGCTGTTTTTT
J gene: TRBJ2-7; V gene: TRBV7-9; clone size: -; D gene: TRBD1; CDR3 protein: CASSPRQGATYEQYF; CDR3 DNA: TGTGCCAGCAGCCCCCGACAGGGGGCTACCTACGAGCAGTACTTC
J gene: TRBJ1-6; V gene: TRBV7-2; clone size: -; D gene: TRBD1; CDR3 protein: CASSSRGMWPLHF; CDR3 DNA: TGTGCCAGCAGCTCCAGGGGGATGTGGCCCCTCCACTTT
J gene: TRBJ2-7; V gene: TRBV5-8; clone size: -; D gene: -; CDR3 protein: CASREYRVPYEQYF; CDR3 DNA: TGTGCCAGCAGGGAATACAGGGTTCCTTACGAGCAGTACTTC
J gene: TRBJ1-6; V gene: TRBV5-6; clone size: few; D gene: TRBD1; CDR3 protein: CASSFMDREDSPLHF; CDR3 DNA: TGTGCCAGCAGCTTTATGGACAGGGAGGATTCACCCCTCCACTTT
J gene: TRBJ2-7; V gene: TRBV5-6; clone size: -; D gene: -; CDR3 protein: CASAIADYEQYF; CDR3 DNA: TGTGCCAGCGCTATCGCCGACTACGAGCAGTACTTC
J gene: TRBJ2-7; V gene: TRBV9; clone size: -; D gene: -; CDR3 protein: CASSAGDPRYEQYF; CDR3 DNA: TGTGCCAGCAGCGCGGGAGACCCGCGCTACGAGCAGTACTTC
J gene: TRBJ1-5; V gene: TRBV18; clone size: -; D gene: TRBD1; CDR3 protein: CASSPGDRGVPQPQHF; CDR3 DNA: TGTGCCAGCTCACCGGGAGACAGGGGAGTCCCCCAGCCCCAGCATTTT
J gene: TRBJ2-7; V gene: TRBV14; clone size: -; D gene: TRBD1; CDR3 protein: CASSQVRDRDYEQYF; CDR3 DNA: TGTGCCAGCAGCCAAGTCCGGGACAGGGATTACGAGCAGTACTTC
J gene: TRBJ2-1; V gene: TRBV4-3; clone size: -; D gene: TRBD2; CDR3 protein: CASSPQLAGGPHEQFF; CDR3 DNA: TGCGCCAGCAGCCCCCAACTAGCGGGAGGGCCCCATGAGCAGTTCTTC
J gene: TRBJ2-3; V gene: TRBV29-1; clone size: -; D gene: -; CDR3 protein: CSVEGSGEADTQYF; CDR3 DNA: TGCAGCGTTGAAGGTAGCGGAGAGGCAGATACGCAGTATTTT
J gene: TRBJ2-1; V gene: TRBV5-4; clone size: -; D gene: -; CDR3 protein: CASSLVGTGSDEQFF; CDR3 DNA: TGTGCCAGCAGCTTGGTGGGGACTGGCTCGGATGAGCAGTTCTTC
J gene: TRBJ1-5; V gene: TRBV7-2; clone size: -; D gene: TRBD1; CDR3 protein: CASSLLQGYNQPQHF; CDR3 DNA: TGTGCCAGCAGCCTACTACAGGGGTACAATCAGCCCCAGCATTTT